The clone carrying this T cell receptor beta chain appeared once. Its antigen is as yet unknown. This entry belongs to a study of T cell responses to AZD1222 COVID-19 vaccine. General study results and limits: Nearly half of spike-specific TCRs reportedly target unmutated variant regions. Recipients of two AZD1222 doses showed rising Spike-specific TCR breadth and depth. The donors showed a predominance of white British ancestry and of females, with possible underestimation of clonal diversity.

The method was immunoSEQ multiplex PCR; TCRdb's version includes in-frame clones alone and lacks a portion of them. Counted here are 130,000 or so clones, roughly 92% occurring once; the ten biggest clones make up 5.4%. The V gene lost 2 bases and the J gene lost 2 bases, with 12 bases spanning the gap. This CDR3 is built from 16 residues. The germline CDR1 and CDR2 sequences are MNHNS and SASEGT. The V gene is TRBV6-1, the J gene TRBJ2-2, with a weak D call TRBD1 (6 bases). The source material was peripheral blood, sampled on day 0 of AZD1222 vaccination. The sequence derives from an adult in good health. CDR3 sequence: CASSEQGRGNTGELFF. Here the CDR3 DNA reads TGTGCCAGCAGTGAACAGGGCAGGGGAAACACCGGGGAGCTGTTTTTT.